This T cell receptor (beta chain) was recovered during a study of T cell clonality in common variable immunodeficiency (dated by TCRdb to between 2014 and 2017). This clone was observed a few times. Its antigen specificity is not known. For sequencing input, CVID and control samples contributed equivalent amounts of genomic DNA. For every sample, a 60 bp segment covering the rearranged TCRbeta CDR3 region was amplified and then sequenced. The immunoSEQ assay, a bias-corrected multiplex PCR combined with high-throughput sequencing, was used for TCRbeta amplification. As for the authors' bioinformatics: Every unique nucleotide sequence was considered a clone and was annotated with V, D and J genes, copy number and frequency. Sequences were labeled productive if in frame, and non-productive if out of frame or containing stop codons. Clonality was calculated from Shannon's entropy as previously described. Mean CDR3 Kyte-Doolittle hydropathy was derived from the predicted amino acid sequences of productive clones. Using the R hclust function, scaled V gene usage was clustered hierarchically with Manhattan distance and complete linkage. Sharing of clones by CDR3 amino acid sequence was evaluated through resampling of 12 repertoires per group over 100 rounds. Repertoires were searched for roughly 63 published EBV-specific and about 250 published CMV-specific TCRbeta sequences. Two CVID samples yielding fewer than 10,000 sequences were excluded from analysis, leaving under 50 CVID repertoires. Here the immuneACCESS table is served through TCRdb, limited to in-frame sequences with V and J called. Missing clones are a known gap in these copies; in checked studies unresolved V genes cover under half, and the rest lacks a known reason. That table gives V, J and clone size, and the DNA gave D and trimming. The table shows about 28,000 clones here, with no singletons. The ten largest clones add up to roughly 29% of the sample.

Overall results and qualifications from the work: The authors noted that sequencing repertoires of T cell subpopulations would be needed to clarify what caused the increased clonality in CVID. Increased TCRbeta clonality was found in CVID subjects compared with healthy controls (t-test p = 0.018), with the increase being most characteristic of about a third of subjects. CVID TCRbeta sequences reportedly showed fewer deletions and N-nucleotide insertions and lacked highly modified clones with 13 or more V deletions. Correlations of repertoire features with clinical complications were constrained by heterogeneity among patients within the CVID cohort. Fewer TCRbeta clones were shared among CVID subjects than among healthy controls (p < 0.0001). Although equal DNA input was used, an average of about 87,000 unique sequences per sample was obtained for controls, compared with approximately 31,000 for CVID samples.

Standard criteria, namely reduction of serum IgG, IgA and/or IgM below the normal range together with specific antibody deficiency, were applied for the diagnosis of CVID. There were around 46 subjects in the CVID group (roughly 15 female and about 29 male), ranging in age from 9 to 64 years, with a mean age of about 40. Both CVID patients and healthy controls were predominantly of Caucasian heritage. All CVID subjects had received replacement immunoglobulin therapy for at least one year at the time of study participation. At the time of blood collection, no CVID subject was ill or was being treated with immunomodulatory or immunosuppressive medication. Heparinized peripheral whole blood samples of about 5 to 8 ml were obtained from each donor. Genomic DNA from adults with common variable immune deficiency (CVID) and from healthy adult controls was used for sequencing of TCRbeta CDR3 repertoires. Diluted blood was density-centrifuged over Hypaque 1077 or Ficoll-Paque to isolate peripheral blood mononuclear cells. Genomic DNA was obtained from unsorted mononuclear cells through either Qiagen column purification or a centrifugation-based method.

The receptor was isolated from a human donor with common variable immunodeficiency. The sequencing input was peripheral blood mononuclear cells.

The CDR3 region: CASRDRINTGELFF. Incomplete CDR3 DNA: TGTGCCAGCAGAGACAGGATTAACACCGGGGAG. The chain couples TRBV2 to TRBJ2-2; the D region possibly corresponds to TRBD1 (6 bases align). The CDR3 end is not reached by the read, which stops 3 residues before it; the germline J gene fills it in. Trimming at the junction amounts to 6 bases on V and 2 bases on J, and the germline ends lie 10 bases apart. Reading the germline V gene gives CDR1 SNHLY and CDR2 FYNNEI. The CDR3 runs 14 amino acids, cysteine and phenylalanine included. The DNA has 33 bases, all within the CDR3, and is read from base 1. Here the CDR3 is joined to the reference TRBV2 and TRBJ2-2 genes, and the full variable domain is: EPEVTQTPSHQVTQMGQEVILRCVPISNHLYFYWYRQILGQKVEFLVSFYNNEISEKSEIFDDQFSVERPDGSNFTLKIRSTKLEDSAMYFCASRDRINTGELFFGEGSRLTVL.